The following is a T cell receptor beta chain sequence with its context. These data are taken from a study of beta chain features in type 1 diabetes. In all sorted populations, purity surpassed 98%. Sequenced material consisted of expressed TCRB transcripts (all of the isolated RNA was reverse transcribed). Sequencing was performed with immunoSEQ multiplex PCR; in TCRdb, only in-frame clones are kept and a portion is missing. The sample lists roughly 170,000 clones, 13% occurring once. Trimming stripped 6 bases from V and 13 bases from J, with 13 bases between. Germline CDR1 reads MNHEY; CDR2 reads SVGAGI. The CDR3 contains 11 residues.

Sequencing was carried out using central memory CD4+ T cells from blood. The sequence was obtained from a woman between 18 and 30 years old in good health. The rearrangement uses TRBV6-5 and TRBJ2-4, with D perhaps TRBD2 (6 bases). This CDR3 reads CASSYTGEQYF. CDR3 bases: TGTGCCAGCAGCTATACGGGAGAGCAGTACTTC.